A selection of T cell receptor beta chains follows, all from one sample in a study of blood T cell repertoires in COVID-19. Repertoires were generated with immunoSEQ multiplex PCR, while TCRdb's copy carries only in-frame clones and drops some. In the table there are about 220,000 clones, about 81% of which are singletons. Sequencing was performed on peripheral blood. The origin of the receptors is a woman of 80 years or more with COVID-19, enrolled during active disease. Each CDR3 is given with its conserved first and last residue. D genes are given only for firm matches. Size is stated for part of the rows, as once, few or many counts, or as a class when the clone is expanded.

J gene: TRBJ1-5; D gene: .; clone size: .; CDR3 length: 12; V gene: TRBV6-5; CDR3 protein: CASRGPYQPQHF; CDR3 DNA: TGTGCCAGCAGGGGGCCCTATCAGCCCCAGCATTTT
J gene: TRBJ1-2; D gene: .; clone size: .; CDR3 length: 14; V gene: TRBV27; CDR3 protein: CASGRMGLNYGYTF; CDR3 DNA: TGTGCCAGCGGTCGCATGGGACTTAACTATGGCTACACCTTC
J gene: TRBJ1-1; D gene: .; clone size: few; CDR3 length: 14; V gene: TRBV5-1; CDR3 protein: CASSLGGDSGGAFF; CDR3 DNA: TGCGCCAGCAGCTTGGGAGGGGATAGCGGTGGGGCTTTCTTT
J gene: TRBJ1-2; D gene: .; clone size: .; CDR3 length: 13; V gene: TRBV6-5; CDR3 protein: CASNWQRGLGYTF; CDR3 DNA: TGTGCCAGCAACTGGCAAAGAGGACTTGGCTACACCTTC
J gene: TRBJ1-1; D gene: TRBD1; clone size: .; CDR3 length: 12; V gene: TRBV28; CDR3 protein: CASPNRGGEAFF; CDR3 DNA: TGTGCCAGCCCAAACAGGGGCGGTGAAGCTTTCTTT
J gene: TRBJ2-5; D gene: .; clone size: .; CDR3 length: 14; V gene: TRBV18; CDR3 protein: CASSPLRDQETQYF; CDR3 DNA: TGTGCCAGCTCACCACTCAGGGACCAAGAGACCCAGTACTTC
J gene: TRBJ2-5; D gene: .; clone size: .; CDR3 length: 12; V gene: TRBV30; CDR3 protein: CAWGRGQETQYF; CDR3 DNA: TGTGCCTGGGGGCGGGGACAAGAGACCCAGTACTTC
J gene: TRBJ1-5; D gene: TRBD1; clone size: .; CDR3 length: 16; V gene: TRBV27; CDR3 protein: CASNPTGTGRNQPQHF; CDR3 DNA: TGTGCCAGCAATCCCACCGGGACAGGGCGTAATCAGCCCCAGCATTTT
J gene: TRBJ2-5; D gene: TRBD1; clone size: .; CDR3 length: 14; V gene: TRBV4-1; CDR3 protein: CASSLGTGVETQYF; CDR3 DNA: TGCGCCAGCAGCCTTGGAACAGGGGTAGAGACCCAGTACTTC
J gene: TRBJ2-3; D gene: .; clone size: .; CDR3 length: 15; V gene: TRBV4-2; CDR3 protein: CASSPRDGRVWSQYF; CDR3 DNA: TGTGCCAGCAGCCCCCGGGACGGGAGAGTCTGGTCGCAGTATTTT
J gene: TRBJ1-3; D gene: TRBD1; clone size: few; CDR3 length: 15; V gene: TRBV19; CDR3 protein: CASSTTTGEKKTIYF; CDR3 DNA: TGTGCCAGTAGCACGACGACAGGGGAAAAGAAAACCATATATTTT
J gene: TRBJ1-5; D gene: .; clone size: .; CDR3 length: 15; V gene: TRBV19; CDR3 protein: CASREQGFSNQPQHF; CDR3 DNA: TGTGCCAGTAGGGAACAGGGTTTTAGCAATCAGCCCCAGCATTTT
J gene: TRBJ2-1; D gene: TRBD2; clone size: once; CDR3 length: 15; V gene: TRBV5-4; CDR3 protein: CASSSAGASYNEQFF; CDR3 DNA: TGTGCCAGCAGCTCAGCGGGGGCCTCCTACAATGAGCAGTTCTTC
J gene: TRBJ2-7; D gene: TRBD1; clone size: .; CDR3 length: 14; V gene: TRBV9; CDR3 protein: CASSVADRGPQQYF; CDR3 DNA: TGTGCCAGCAGCGTAGCGGACAGGGGTCCTCAGCAGTACTTC
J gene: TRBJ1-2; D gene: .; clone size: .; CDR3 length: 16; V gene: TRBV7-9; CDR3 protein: CASSPQGPGLVYGYTF; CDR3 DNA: TGTGCCAGCAGTCCACAGGGCCCAGGGCTCGTCTATGGCTACACCTTC
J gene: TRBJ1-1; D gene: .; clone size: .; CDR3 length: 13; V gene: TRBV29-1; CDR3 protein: CSVTLTANTEAFF; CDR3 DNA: TGCAGCGTTACCTTGACAGCCAACACTGAAGCTTTCTTT
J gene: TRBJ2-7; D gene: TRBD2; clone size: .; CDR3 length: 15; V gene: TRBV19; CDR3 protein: CASSILGERGSEQYF; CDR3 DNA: TGTGCCAGTAGTATCCTCGGAGAGCGGGGGAGCGAGCAGTACTTC
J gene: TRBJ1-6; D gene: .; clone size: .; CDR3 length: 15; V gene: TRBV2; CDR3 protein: CASSEADRRGSPLHF; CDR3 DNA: TGTGCCAGCAGTGAAGCAGATCGTCGAGGTTCACCCCTCCACTTT
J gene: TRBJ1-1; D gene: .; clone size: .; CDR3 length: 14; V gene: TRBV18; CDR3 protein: CASSRVGGGTEAFF; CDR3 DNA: TGTGCCAGCTCACGGGTGGGAGGGGGCACTGAAGCTTTCTTT
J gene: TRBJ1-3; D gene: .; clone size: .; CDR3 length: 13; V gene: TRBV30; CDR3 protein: CAWSPTSGNTIYF; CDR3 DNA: TGTGCCTGGAGTCCTACTTCGGGAAACACCATATATTTT
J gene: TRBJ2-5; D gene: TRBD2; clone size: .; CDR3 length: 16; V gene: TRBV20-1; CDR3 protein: CSASMSSGGFQETQYF; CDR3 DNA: TGCAGTGCTAGTATGAGTAGCGGGGGATTCCAAGAGACCCAGTACTTC
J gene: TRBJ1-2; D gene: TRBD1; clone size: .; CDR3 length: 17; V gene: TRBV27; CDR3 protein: CASSLSPNLGTGGGYTF; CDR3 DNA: TGTGCCAGCAGTTTATCGCCCAACCTTGGGACAGGGGGAGGCTACACCTTC
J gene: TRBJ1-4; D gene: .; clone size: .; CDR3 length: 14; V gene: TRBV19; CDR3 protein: CASSAIGSNEKLFF; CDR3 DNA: TGTGCCAGTAGTGCAATCGGGTCTAATGAAAAACTGTTTTTT
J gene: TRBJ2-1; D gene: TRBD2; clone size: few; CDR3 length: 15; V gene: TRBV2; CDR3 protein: CASSEWTSFHNEQFF; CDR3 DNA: TGTGCCAGCAGCGAATGGACTAGCTTCCACAATGAGCAGTTCTTC
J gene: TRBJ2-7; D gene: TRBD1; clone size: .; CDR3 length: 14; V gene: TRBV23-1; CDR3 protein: CASSHRDRDYEQYF; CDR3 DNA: TGCGCCAGCAGTCATAGGGACAGGGACTACGAGCAGTACTTC
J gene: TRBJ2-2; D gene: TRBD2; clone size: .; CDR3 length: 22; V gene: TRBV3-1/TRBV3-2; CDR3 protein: CASGEPGLTGTSGGRNTGELFF; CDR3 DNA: TGTGCCAGCGGCGAACCAGGATTAACCGGGACTAGCGGGGGCCGGAACACCGGGGAGCTGTTTTTT
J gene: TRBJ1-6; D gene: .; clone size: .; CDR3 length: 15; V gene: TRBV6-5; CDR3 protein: CASSLGWELNSPLHF; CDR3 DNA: TGTGCCAGCAGTTTAGGGTGGGAGCTCAATTCACCCCTCCACTTT
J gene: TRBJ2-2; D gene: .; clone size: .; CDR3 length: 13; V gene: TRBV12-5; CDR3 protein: CASGPRETGELFF; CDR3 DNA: TGTGCTAGTGGCCCCCGGGAGACCGGGGAGCTGTTTTTT